A selection of T cell receptor beta chains follows, all from one sample in a study of regulatory T cells in long-lasting Graves disease. TCRdb reprocessed the multiplex PCR reads via MiXCR and lists one record per CDR3 protein. The profile shows 400,000 to 650,000 distinct CDR3 sequences, about 16% of them singletons. This sample was shared with a second study, whose subject was T cells in Graves' hyperthyroidism and ophthalmopathy.

This specimen consisted of peripheral blood mononuclear cells (PBMCs), obtained at new diagnosis, from a patient treated with antithyroid drugs. The receptors originated from a middle-aged woman with Graves disease. Both conserved end residues are part of each CDR3. Size is omitted from some rows. Given values are once, few, many or a class for expanded clones.

few,TRBV7-9,TRBJ2-3,CASSLGLAGAGPPDTQYF
.,TRBV2,TRBJ2-2,CASSAPTSGGRPGELFF
few,TRBV12-3/TRBV12-4,TRBJ2-7,CASSPIRYEQYF
.,TRBV2,TRBJ1-5,CASSEPPSGNQPQHF
few,TRBV7-8,.,CASSLKIGRFQETQYF
many,TRBV20-1,TRBJ1-4,CSATTGTTNEKLFF
many,TRBV5-6,TRBJ1-6,CASSQGDPGSPLHF
few,TRBV10-3,TRBJ1-5,CAISEGQNQPQHF
many,TRBV12-3/TRBV12-4,TRBJ1-1,CASTPDRVDAFF
few,TRBV7-9,TRBJ1-1,CASSWDREAFF
.,TRBV29-1,TRBJ1-1,CSVSQGANTEAFF
many,TRBV2,TRBJ2-1,CASVMGRGAYNEQFF
.,TRBV14,TRBJ2-2,CASSQLLQNTGELFF
few,TRBV18,TRBJ2-5,CASSPTMTGIVQETQYF
many,TRBV18,TRBJ1-2,CASSPGEGYTF
.,TRBV12-3/TRBV12-4,TRBJ2-4,CASSPTLTLAKNIQYF
many,TRBV18,TRBJ2-2,CASSPSGNTGELFF
.,TRBV12-5,TRBJ1-1,CASGLVVGGLWNTEAFF
few,TRBV5-1,TRBJ1-1,CASSLAGGPQFNTEAFF
few,TRBV29-1,TRBJ2-7,CSALRDRVAEQYF
many,TRBV6-5,TRBJ1-1,CASSSGPSEAFF
few,TRBV2,TRBJ2-4,CASTTGRKLPGAKSIQYF
many,TRBV12-3/TRBV12-4,TRBJ2-5,CASKAGIQETQYF
.,TRBV12-5,TRBJ2-1,CASGPPNYNEQFF
.,TRBV12-3/TRBV12-4,TRBJ2-1,CASSQSWARAGALYNEQFF
.,TRBV20-1,TRBJ1-2,CSALDRGEGYTF
.,TRBV29-1,.,CSVEWLYQETQYF
few,TRBV14,TRBJ2-3,CASSRRDTDTQYF
.,TRBV20-1,TRBJ2-5,CSASRAGTGGAETQYF
many,TRBV5-6,TRBJ2-5,CASSSTSPETQYF
many,TRBV7-8,TRBJ1-1,CASSLGGGRGTEAFF
.,TRBV15,TRBJ1-2,CATSRSTGSYGYTF
.,TRBV28,TRBJ2-1,CASRGTGLGNEQFF
.,TRBV12-5,TRBJ2-5,CASGLAGVPPQYF
.,TRBV28,TRBJ2-2,CASSSLDRGGPGELFF
.,TRBV9,TRBJ2-3,CASSAWTGGSTDTQYF
.,TRBV29-1,TRBJ2-3,CSADRVTDTQYF
few,TRBV6-2/TRBV6-3,TRBJ1-5,CASSSWTGQPQHF
many,TRBV2,TRBJ1-2,CASTKGDDTLYGYTF
many,TRBV3-1,TRBJ1-2,CASSQGGSVYGYTF
many,TRBV12-3/TRBV12-4,TRBJ2-1,CASSLSGLAVYEQFF
.,TRBV27,TRBJ1-6,CASTRPGGSPLHF
.,TRBV19,TRBJ2-2,CASNTAKNTGELFF
few,TRBV6-1,TRBJ1-2,CASSERASYYGGYTF
many,TRBV14,TRBJ2-1,CASSLTQGHPQIF
.,TRBV19,TRBJ1-6,CASRGSGLSYNSPLHF
few,TRBV10-3,TRBJ2-5,CAMAGTQETQYF
.,TRBV19,TRBJ2-2,CASSMGKYGELFF
many,TRBV27,TRBJ2-1,CASSYRGTHRWNEQFF
many,TRBV12-3/TRBV12-4,TRBJ1-5,CASSLEGVAYQPQHF
many,TRBV28,TRBJ1-5,CASSSLQGSNQPQHF
.,TRBV6-2/TRBV6-3,TRBJ1-1,CASSYTPSSWATEAFF
.,TRBV3-1,TRBJ2-1,CASSQDKGQFF
many,TRBV12-3/TRBV12-4,TRBJ2-2,CASRERTGQTTPGELFF